This is a list of T cell receptor beta chains from one sample in a study of OX40 agonist ivuxolimab in advanced cancers. TCRdb's copy holds only in-frame clones and misses some; the assay was immunoSEQ multiplex PCR. Here the sample spans just under 85,000 clones, roughly 80% being singletons. Material: CD4+ or CD8+ T cells sorted from blood, obtained in a trial of the OX40 agonist ivuxolimab. These receptors were collected from an adult with an advanced solid tumor such as melanoma, head and neck, liver or kidney cancer. CDR3s include the opening cysteine and the closing phenylalanine or tryptophan. A D gene is named only where the DNA matches it firmly. Some rows mark clone size as missing; the rest say once, few, many or name a class of expanded clone.

DNA,CDR3,size,D,V,J
TGTGCCAGTAGCCCCTTGGACAGCAGGACTGAAGCTTTCTTT,CASSPLDSRTEAFF,few,NA,TRBV19,TRBJ1-1
TGTGCCAGCAGCTTAGCGAGAGAAGAGACCCAGTACTTC,CASSLAREETQYF,NA,NA,TRBV7-2,TRBJ2-5
TGTGCCACCGGTGGAGGAGGGAACACTGAAGCTTTCTTT,CATGGGGNTEAFF,NA,NA,TRBV10-3,TRBJ1-1
TGTGCCAGCAGCTTAGATGGGGGTGGGCGAGAGACCCAGTACTTC,CASSLDGGGRETQYF,NA,NA,TRBV11-2,TRBJ2-5
TGTGCCAGCAGAGAGAGGCGAGCGGGGGGACAAGAGACCCAGTACTTC,CASRERRAGGQETQYF,NA,TRBD2,TRBV27,TRBJ2-5
TGTGCCAGCGCCAGACGGGGAGAGGTCACTGAAGCTTTCTTT,CASARRGEVTEAFF,NA,NA,TRBV9,TRBJ1-1
TGTGCCAGCAGCTCGGGGCCGGGAGGCTACACCTTC,CASSSGPGGYTF,NA,NA,TRBV7-3,TRBJ1-2
TGTGCCAGCAGTCCCCGGCAGGGGGAGACCCAGTACTTC,CASSPRQGETQYF,NA,NA,TRBV6-6,TRBJ2-5
TGTGCCAGCAGCTTATTTGCAGGGGAGAGCACTGAAGCTTTCTTT,CASSLFAGESTEAFF,NA,NA,TRBV7-3,TRBJ1-1
TGTGCCAGCAGCTCCCTGGTGGGACAGGGGGCGGGCCACACTGAAGCTTTCTTT,CASSSLVGQGAGHTEAFF,NA,TRBD1,TRBV7-9,TRBJ1-1
TGTGCCAGCAGCCCGACGGGCACAGATACGCAGTATTTT,CASSPTGTDTQYF,NA,NA,TRBV5-8,TRBJ2-3
TGTGCCAGCAGCCCCCAGCCGGGTTCACCCCTCCACTTT,CASSPQPGSPLHF,NA,NA,TRBV7-9,TRBJ1-6
TGTGCCAGTAGTACGATACTAGCGGGGGTAAAGACCCAGTACTTC,CASSTILAGVKTQYF,NA,TRBD2,TRBV19,TRBJ2-5
TGTGCCAGCAGTGATAGCGGGGGGGCGAAAGATACGCAGTATTTT,CASSDSGGAKDTQYF,NA,TRBD2,TRBV6-6,TRBJ2-3
TGTGCCAGCAGTTTGGGGGGGGGCCAGAACAATGAGCAGTTCTTC,CASSLGGGQNNEQFF,NA,NA,TRBV28,TRBJ2-1
TGTGCCAGCAGCTTGGGGGCGGGACAGTGGATCTCTGGGGCCAACGTCCTGACTTTC,CASSLGAGQWISGANVLTF,NA,NA,TRBV11-1,TRBJ2-6
TGTGCCAGCAGTTCCGTCACGGCGGAGACCCAGTACTTC,CASSSVTAETQYF,NA,NA,TRBV28,TRBJ2-5
TGTGCCAGCACCCCACAGGGCCAGAACACTGAAGCTTTCTTT,CASTPQGQNTEAFF,NA,NA,TRBV2,TRBJ1-1
TGTGCCAGCAGCTTAGATCTGACGGCAGAAGCTTTCTTT,CASSLDLTAEAFF,few,NA,TRBV11-2,TRBJ1-1
TGTGCCTGGAGTGAAGGGGCTTCGGAGACCCAGTACTTC,CAWSEGASETQYF,NA,NA,TRBV30,TRBJ2-5
TGTGCCAGCAGTACCGCACAGGGGAACACTGAAGCTTTCTTT,CASSTAQGNTEAFF,NA,NA,TRBV2,TRBJ1-1
TGTGCCAGCAGGCGGGTTCCTGGAAACACCATATATTTT,CASRRVPGNTIYF,NA,NA,TRBV27,TRBJ1-3
TGTGCCATCAGTGAGGGCAATCAGCCCCAGCATTTT,CAISEGNQPQHF,NA,NA,TRBV10-3,TRBJ1-5
TGTGCCAGCAGTTCGCAGGCTATTCAGTACTTC,CASSSQAIQYF,few,NA,TRBV28,TRBJ2-4
TGTGCCAGCATGGGACTAGCGAAGACCTACGAGCAGTACTTC,CASMGLAKTYEQYF,NA,TRBD2,TRBV2,TRBJ2-7
TGTGCCAGCAGCTCCTTCACAAATTCACCCCTCCACTTT,CASSSFTNSPLHF,NA,NA,TRBV7-9,TRBJ1-6
TGTGCTAGTGGTTTGGTACTCGGTGGGAAACTGTTTTTT,CASGLVLGGKLFF,once,NA,TRBV12-5,TRBJ1-4
TGTGCCAGCAGCCAAGTGGGGACAGGGGAAGAAAAACTGTTTTTT,CASSQVGTGEEKLFF,NA,TRBD1,TRBV4-2,TRBJ1-4
TGCGCCAGCAGCAGCGGACTAGATTTGGGGGATACGCAGTATTTT,CASSSGLDLGDTQYF,NA,TRBD2,TRBV10-2,TRBJ2-3
TGTGCCGTGTGGGGAGGAGGTGGAAACACCATATATTTT,CAVWGGGGNTIYF,NA,NA,TRBV6-5,TRBJ1-3
TGTGCCAGCGGACAACCCCGGGACGGAAAAAACATTCAGTACTTC,CASGQPRDGKNIQYF,few,NA,TRBV7-9,TRBJ2-4
TGTGCCAGCGGCGCTAGCGGGGGGGCCTTTCTCGAGACCCAGTACTTC,CASGASGGAFLETQYF,NA,TRBD2,TRBV5-4,TRBJ2-5
TGTGCCAGCAGCTTACGGAGCTCTGGAAACACCATATATTTT,CASSLRSSGNTIYF,NA,NA,TRBV11-2,TRBJ1-3
TGTGCCAGCAGTGGCCCCGAGGGAGAAAAACTGTTTTTT,CASSGPEGEKLFF,NA,NA,TRBV2,TRBJ1-4
TGTGCCATCAGTGAAGATGGGGGGGGCAGGTATGGCTACACCTTC,CAISEDGGGRYGYTF,NA,NA,TRBV10-3,TRBJ1-2
TGTGCCAGCAGTTACGAGGGGGCGACTGAAGCTTTCTTT,CASSYEGATEAFF,NA,TRBD1,TRBV6-5,TRBJ1-1
TGTGCCTGGAGTGTCCGGGGGGACACTGAAGCTTTCTTT,CAWSVRGDTEAFF,NA,NA,TRBV30,TRBJ1-1
TGTGCCAGTAGTTCCTCGGGTAACTATGGCTACACCTTC,CASSSSGNYGYTF,NA,NA,TRBV19,TRBJ1-2
TGTGCCAGCAGTTTATCGATCTCTAGCGGGAATTCAGATACGCAGTATTTT,CASSLSISSGNSDTQYF,NA,TRBD2,TRBV27,TRBJ2-3
TGTGCCATCAGGGAGAACACTGAAGCTTTCTTT,CAIRENTEAFF,NA,NA,TRBV10-3,TRBJ1-1
TGTGCCAGCAGTTCCCAGACAGGGCAGATTTTTGAGCAGCCCCAGCATTTT,CASSSQTGQIFEQPQHF,NA,TRBD1,TRBV28,TRBJ1-5
TGTGCCAGTAAGGGGGCTAGCGGGGTACCCTCCTACAATGAGCAGTTCTTC,CASKGASGVPSYNEQFF,NA,TRBD2,TRBV19,TRBJ2-1
TGTGCCAGCAGTTGGGGCGGAGATACGCAGTATTTT,CASSWGGDTQYF,NA,NA,TRBV6-6,TRBJ2-3
TGCGCCAGCCACTCGACAGGGGGCTACGAGCAGTACTTC,CASHSTGGYEQYF,NA,TRBD1,TRBV5-1,TRBJ2-7
TGTGCCAGCAGTTTACCGGACAGAACGAACACTGAAGCTTTCTTT,CASSLPDRTNTEAFF,NA,NA,TRBV28,TRBJ1-1
TGTGCCATCAGTGAGATGGGACAGGGGGCGGGGACTGAAGCTTTCTTT,CAISEMGQGAGTEAFF,NA,TRBD1,TRBV10-3,TRBJ1-1
TGCAGCGGTCTTTGGGGGAGCGGGGTAGCTGGCACAGATACGCAGTATTTT,CSGLWGSGVAGTDTQYF,NA,TRBD2,TRBV29-1,TRBJ2-3
TGTGCCAGCAGACGGGACAGGGGAATTGGCGAGCAGTACTTC,CASRRDRGIGEQYF,NA,TRBD1,TRBV5-6,TRBJ2-7
TGTGCCAGCAGTTTAGCCCAGGTGGATACGCAGTATTTT,CASSLAQVDTQYF,NA,NA,TRBV28,TRBJ2-3
TGCGCCAGCAGAATCACGGGGGAAGATACGCAGTATTTT,CASRITGEDTQYF,NA,NA,TRBV5-1,TRBJ2-3
TGTGCCAGCAGAGGGTTCGTGAACACTGAAGCTTTCTTT,CASRGFVNTEAFF,NA,NA,TRBV6-6,TRBJ1-1